The T cell receptor (beta chain) under discussion was sequenced for a study of CD8 T cells in ankylosing spondylitis (dated by TCRdb to about 2017). Some background on the complete study: The study set out to find disease-linked TCR variants by profiling T cell receptor beta repertoires in ankylosing spondylitis patients and healthy donors. The full study cohort comprised about 25 ankylosing spondylitis patients and 110 or so healthy donors. Peripheral blood was sampled, and synovial fluid was also collected from ankylosing spondylitis patients.

This clonotype was recorded a few times. Its cognate antigen has yet to be identified. No clone much larger than this one lies a single base away; base qualities are absent. The instrument given in TCRdb is Illumina HiSeq 2500. Quantitative 5'-RACE with molecular barcodes was the method used to prepare the TCR beta libraries. The study's own analysis went as follows. To identify disease-linked TCR variants, a new computational method was used, one built on a probabilistic model of VDJ rearrangement. TCRdb passed the public sequencing reads through fastp at Q25 and MiXCR, retaining productive beta sequences. Under each unique CDR3 protein, matching rows form one entry showing the most common genes and DNA. The V and J calls were determined by TCRdb, not by the authors. The sample table holds about 220,000 distinct CDR3 sequences, of which around 17% were seen once. Clones ranked in the top ten supply roughly 42% of the sample.

The germline V gene specifies LGHNA as CDR1 and YSLEER as CDR2. Relative to germline, V is 3 bases shorter and J is 4 bases shorter, with 18 bases between their ends. The CDR3 holds 17 amino acids from the cysteine to the phenylalanine. Solely the CDR3 DNA is kept, with 51 bases framed from the first base. General conclusions and limits of the study: The disease-linked clones showed a CD8+ phenotype and occurred at relatively low frequencies in peripheral blood. Some motif variants were previously reported in synovial fluid and blood of reactive arthritis patients, suggesting common disease-initiation mechanisms. A TCR beta motif of about 8 highly homologous amino acid variants appeared characteristic of blood from ankylosing spondylitis patients. The disease-linked clones were reported to be significantly enriched in matched synovial fluid samples from ankylosing spondylitis patients.

Source material: blood, either unsorted or a sorted T cell fraction (not recorded which). This receptor was obtained from a male donor with ankylosing spondylitis. The rearrangement joined TRBV4-3 to TRBJ1-4; a tentative D match to TRBD1 spans 5 bases. The sequence in DNA is TGCGCCAGCAGCCACGAACCCCCGGCAGGGTTTAATGAAAAACTGTTTTTT. Its translation is CASSHEPPAGFNEKLFF.